This T cell receptor (beta chain) was observed in a study of T cell changes during pregnancy in multiple sclerosis. The data were produced by immunoSEQ multiplex PCR, yet TCRdb's version contains in-frame clones alone and is incomplete. The sample contains 90,000 to 100,000 clones, approximately 95% of which appear only once. V was pared by 4 bases and J by 1 base, with 16 bases between. This CDR3 region has 16 residues. The germline V gene encodes CDR1 KGHSH and CDR2 LQKENI. The receptor comes from a female donor with multiple sclerosis, enrolled in a pregnancy study. The source material was peripheral blood, sampled in the first trimester of pregnancy. The V and J genes are TRBV18 and TRBJ2-5, with a possible D match to TRBD1 (6 bases). The CDR3 coding sequence is TGTGCCAGCTCACTGGACAGATTCAATCCCCAAGAGACCCAGTACTTC. It encodes CASSLDRFNPQETQYF. Filled out from reference TRBV18 and TRBJ2-5, the complete variable domain reads NAGVMQNPRHLVRRRGQEARLRCSPMKGHSHVYWYRQLPEEGLKFMVYLQKENIIDESGMPKERFSAEFPKEGPSILRIQQVVRGDSAAYFCASSLDRFNPQETQYFGPGTRLLVL.